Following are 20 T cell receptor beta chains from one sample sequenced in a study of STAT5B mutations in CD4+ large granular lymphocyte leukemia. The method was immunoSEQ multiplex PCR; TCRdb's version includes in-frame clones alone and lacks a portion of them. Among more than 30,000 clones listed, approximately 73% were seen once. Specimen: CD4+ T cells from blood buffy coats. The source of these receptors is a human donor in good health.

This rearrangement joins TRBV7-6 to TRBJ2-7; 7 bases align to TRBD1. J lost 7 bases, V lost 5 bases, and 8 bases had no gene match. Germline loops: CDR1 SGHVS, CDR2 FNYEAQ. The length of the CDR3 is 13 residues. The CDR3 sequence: CASSLGTAGEQYF. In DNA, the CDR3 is TGTGCCAGCAGCCTCGGGACAGCCGGGGAGCAGTACTTC. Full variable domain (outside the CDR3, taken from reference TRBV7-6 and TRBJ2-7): GAGVSQSPRYKVTKRGQDVALRCDPISGHVSLYWYRQALGQGPEFLTYFNYEAQQDKSGLPNDRFSAERPEGSISTLTIQRTEQRDSAMYRCASSLGTAGEQYFGPGTRLTVT.

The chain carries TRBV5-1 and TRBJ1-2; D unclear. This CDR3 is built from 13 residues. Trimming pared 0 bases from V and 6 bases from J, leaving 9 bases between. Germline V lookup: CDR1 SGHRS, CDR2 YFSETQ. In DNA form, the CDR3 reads TGCGCCAGCAGCTTGGTCGGAGTGGATGGCTACACCTTC. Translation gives CASSLVGVDGYTF.

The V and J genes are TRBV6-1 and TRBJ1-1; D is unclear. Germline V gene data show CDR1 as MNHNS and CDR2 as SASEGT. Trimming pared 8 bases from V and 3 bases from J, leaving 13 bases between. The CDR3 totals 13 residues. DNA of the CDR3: TGTGCCAGCCCGAAGGTCGGGGACACTGAAGCTTTCTTT. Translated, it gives CASPKVGDTEAFF.

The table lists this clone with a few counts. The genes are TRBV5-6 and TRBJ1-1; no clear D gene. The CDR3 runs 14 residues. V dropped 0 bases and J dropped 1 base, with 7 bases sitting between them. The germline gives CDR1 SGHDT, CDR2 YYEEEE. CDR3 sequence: CASSLDVPNTEAFF. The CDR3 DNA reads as TGTGCCAGCAGCTTGGATGTTCCGAACACTGAAGCTTTCTTT.

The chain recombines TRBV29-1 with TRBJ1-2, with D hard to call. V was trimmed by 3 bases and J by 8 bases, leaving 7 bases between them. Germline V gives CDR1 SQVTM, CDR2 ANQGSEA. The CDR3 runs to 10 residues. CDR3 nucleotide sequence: TGCAGCGTTGAGATCAACGGCTACACCTTC. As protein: CSVEINGYTF.

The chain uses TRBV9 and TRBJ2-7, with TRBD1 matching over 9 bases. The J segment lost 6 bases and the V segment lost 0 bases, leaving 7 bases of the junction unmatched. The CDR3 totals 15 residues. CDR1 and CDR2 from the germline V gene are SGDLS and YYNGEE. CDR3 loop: CASSVAGGQGGEQYF. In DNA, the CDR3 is TGTGCCAGCAGCGTAGCGGGGGGACAGGGTGGCGAGCAGTACTTC. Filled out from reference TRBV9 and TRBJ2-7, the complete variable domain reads DSGVTQTPKHLITATGQRVTLRCSPRSGDLSVYWYQQSLDQGLQFLIQYYNGEERAKGNILERFSAQQFPDLHSELNLSSLELGDSALYFCASSVAGGQGGEQYFGPGTRLTVT.

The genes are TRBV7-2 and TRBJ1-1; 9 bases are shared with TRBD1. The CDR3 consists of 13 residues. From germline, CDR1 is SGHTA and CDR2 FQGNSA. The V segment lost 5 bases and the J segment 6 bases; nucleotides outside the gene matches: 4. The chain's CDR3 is CASSRDRVPEAFF. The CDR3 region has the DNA TGTGCCAGCAGCCGGGACAGGGTCCCTGAAGCTTTCTTT. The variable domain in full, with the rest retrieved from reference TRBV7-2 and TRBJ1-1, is GAGVSQSPSNKVTEKGKDVELRCDPISGHTALYWYRQSLGQGLEFLIYFQGNSAPDKSGLPSDRFSAERTGGSVSTLTIQRTQQEDSAVYLCASSRDRVPEAFFGQGTRLTVV.

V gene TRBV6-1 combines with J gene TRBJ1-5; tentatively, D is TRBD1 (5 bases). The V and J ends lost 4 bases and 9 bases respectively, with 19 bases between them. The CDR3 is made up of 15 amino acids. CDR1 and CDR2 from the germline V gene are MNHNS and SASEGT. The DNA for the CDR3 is TGTGCCAGCAGTGGAGTTCAAGGTCCCAGGGTGCCCCAGCATTTT. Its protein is CASSGVQGPRVPQHF.

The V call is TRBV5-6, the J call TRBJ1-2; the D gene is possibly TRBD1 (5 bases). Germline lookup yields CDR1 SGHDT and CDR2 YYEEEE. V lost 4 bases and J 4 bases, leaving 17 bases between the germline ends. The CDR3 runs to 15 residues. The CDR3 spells CASSPSGREIYGYTF. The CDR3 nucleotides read TGTGCCAGCAGCCCGTCAGGGAGGGAGATCTATGGCTACACCTTC.

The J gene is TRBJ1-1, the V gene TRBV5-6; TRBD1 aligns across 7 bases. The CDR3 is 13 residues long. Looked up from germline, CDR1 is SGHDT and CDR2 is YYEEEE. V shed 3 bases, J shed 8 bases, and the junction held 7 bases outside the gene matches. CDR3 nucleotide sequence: TGTGCCAGCAGCTACGGGACAGAAGCCGAAGCTTTCTTT. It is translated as CASSYGTEAEAFF. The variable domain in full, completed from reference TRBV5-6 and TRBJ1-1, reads DAGVTQSPTHLIKTRGQQVTLRCSPKSGHDTVSWYQQALGQGPQFIFQYYEEEERQRGNFPDRFSGHQFPNYSSELNVNALLLGDSALYLCASSYGTEAEAFFGQGTRLTVV.

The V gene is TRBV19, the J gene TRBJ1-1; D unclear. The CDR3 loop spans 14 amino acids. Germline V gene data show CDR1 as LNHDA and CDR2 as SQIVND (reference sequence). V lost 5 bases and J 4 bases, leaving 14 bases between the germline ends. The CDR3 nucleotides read TGTGCCAGTAGTCATGGACTCGCGGCCACTGAAGCTTTCTTT. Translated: CASSHGLAATEAFF.

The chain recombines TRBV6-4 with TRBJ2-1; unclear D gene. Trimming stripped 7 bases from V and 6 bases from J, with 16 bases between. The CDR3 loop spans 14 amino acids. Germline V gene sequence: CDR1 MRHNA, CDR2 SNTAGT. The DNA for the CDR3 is TGTGCCAGCATTCCCCCTGGGCCAGGCAATGAGCAGTTCTTC. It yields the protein CASIPPGPGNEQFF.

This chain's CDR3 is CASSSQMGLAGEQYF. CDR3 nucleotides: TGTGCCAGCAGCTCCCAGATGGGACTAGCTGGCGAGCAGTACTTC. V usage is TRBV9 and J usage is TRBJ2-7; 9 nucleotides match TRBD2. CDR1 SGDLS and CDR2 YYNGEE come from the germline V gene. The length of the CDR3 is 15 residues. V was clipped by 4 bases and J by 6 bases; unmatched bases: 11. Together with reference TRBV9 and TRBJ2-7, the CDR3 gives the full variable domain: DSGVTQTPKHLITATGQRVTLRCSPRSGDLSVYWYQQSLDQGLQFLIQYYNGEERAKGNILERFSAQQFPDLHSELNLSSLELGDSALYFCASSSQMGLAGEQYFGPGTRLTVT.

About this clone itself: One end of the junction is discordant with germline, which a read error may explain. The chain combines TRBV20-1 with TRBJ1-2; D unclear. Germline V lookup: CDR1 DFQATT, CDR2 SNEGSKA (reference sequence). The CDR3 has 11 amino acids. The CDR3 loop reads CSARGGPGYTF. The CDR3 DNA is TGCAGTGCAAGAGGAGGGCCTGGCTACACCTTC.

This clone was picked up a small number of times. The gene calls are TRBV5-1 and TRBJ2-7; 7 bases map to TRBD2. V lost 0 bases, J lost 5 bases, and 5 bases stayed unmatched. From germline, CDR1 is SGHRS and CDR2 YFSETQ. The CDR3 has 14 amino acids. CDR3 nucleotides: TGCGCCAGCAGCTTGGAGTTAGGGAGGGACGAGCAGTACTTC. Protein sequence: CASSLELGRDEQYF.

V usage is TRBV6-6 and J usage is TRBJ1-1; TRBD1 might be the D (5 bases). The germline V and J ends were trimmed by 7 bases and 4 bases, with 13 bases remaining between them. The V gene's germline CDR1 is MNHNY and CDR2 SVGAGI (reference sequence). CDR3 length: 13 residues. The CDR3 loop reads CASNRGAGTEAFF. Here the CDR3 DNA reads TGTGCCAGCAACCGGGGCGCGGGCACTGAAGCTTTCTTT.

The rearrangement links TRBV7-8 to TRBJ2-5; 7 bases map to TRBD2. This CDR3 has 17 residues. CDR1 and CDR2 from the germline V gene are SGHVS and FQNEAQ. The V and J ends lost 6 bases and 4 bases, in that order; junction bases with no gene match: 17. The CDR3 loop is CASRHAGERGRVETQYF. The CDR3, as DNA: TGTGCCAGCAGGCATGCCGGAGAGCGGGGTAGGGTAGAGACCCAGTACTTC.

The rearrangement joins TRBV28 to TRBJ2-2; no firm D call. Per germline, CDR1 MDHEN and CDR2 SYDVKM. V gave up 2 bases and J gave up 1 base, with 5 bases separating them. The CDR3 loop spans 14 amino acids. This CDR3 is CASSLLMNTGELFF. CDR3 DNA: TGTGCCAGCAGTTTACTTATGAACACCGGGGAGCTGTTTTTT.

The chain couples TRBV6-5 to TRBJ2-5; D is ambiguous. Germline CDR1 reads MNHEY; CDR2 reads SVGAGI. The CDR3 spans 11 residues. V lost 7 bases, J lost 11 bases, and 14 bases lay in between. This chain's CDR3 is CASTFPVEQYF. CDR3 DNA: TGTGCCAGCACCTTTCCCGTTGAGCAGTACTTC.

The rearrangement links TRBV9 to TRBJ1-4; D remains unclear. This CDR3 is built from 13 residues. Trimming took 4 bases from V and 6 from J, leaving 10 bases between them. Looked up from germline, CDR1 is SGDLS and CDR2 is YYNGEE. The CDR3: CASSPSRDEKLFF. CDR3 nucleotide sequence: TGTGCCAGCAGCCCGAGTAGGGATGAAAAACTGTTTTTT.